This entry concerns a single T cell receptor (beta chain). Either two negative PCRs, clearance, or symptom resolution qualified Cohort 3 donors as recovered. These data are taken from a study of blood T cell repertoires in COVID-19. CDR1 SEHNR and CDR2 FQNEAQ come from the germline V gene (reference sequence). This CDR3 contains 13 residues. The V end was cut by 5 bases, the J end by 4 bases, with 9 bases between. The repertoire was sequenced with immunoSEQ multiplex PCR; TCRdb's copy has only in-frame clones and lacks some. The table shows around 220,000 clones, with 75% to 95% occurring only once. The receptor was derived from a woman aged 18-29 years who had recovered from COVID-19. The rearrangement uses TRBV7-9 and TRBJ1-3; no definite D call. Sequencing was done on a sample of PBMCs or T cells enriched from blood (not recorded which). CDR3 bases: TGTGCCAGCAGCACCGGCGGGGGAAACACCATATATTTT. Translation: CASSTGGGNTIYF. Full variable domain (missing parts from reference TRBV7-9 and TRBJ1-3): DTGVSQNPRHKITKRGQNVTFRCDPISEHNRLYWYRQTLGQGPEFLTYFQNEAQLEKSRLLSDRFSAERPKGSFSTLEIQRTEQGDSAMYLCASSTGGGNTIYFGEGSWLTVV.